This is a list of T cell receptor beta chains from one sample in a study of spatial heterogeneity in lung cancer. Using its own MiXCR run on the 5' RACE reads, TCRdb lists one record per CDR3 protein. The sample carries about 2,900 distinct CDR3 sequences, over 7.5% recorded once. Sequencing used lung tumor tissue, obtained at surgery. All receptors come from a female donor with early-stage non-small cell lung cancer. Both conserved end residues are part of each CDR3. A D gene is named only where the DNA matches it firmly. Sizes are listed as once, few, many, or a class for an expanded clone.

V gene,clone size,D gene,J gene,CDR3 protein,CDR3 DNA
TRBV5-6,medium-sized,-,TRBJ2-7,CASSLDRLDPENF,TGTGCCAGCAGCTTGGATCGGTTAGACCCCGAAAACTTC
TRBV12-5,medium-sized,-,TRBJ1-2,CASGLELGNRVGGYTF,TGTGCTAGTGGTTTGGAGTTGGGAAACAGGGTCGGCGGCTACACCTTC
TRBV30,many,-,TRBJ1-2,CAWSVAGAWAGYTF,TGTGCCTGGAGTGTAGCCGGGGCCTGGGCCGGCTACACCTTC
TRBV6-1,many,-,TRBJ1-6,CASSEGAISPLHF,TGTGCCAGCAGTGAAGGCGCTATTTCACCCCTCCACTTT
TRBV19,medium-sized,TRBD1,TRBJ1-5,CASSQGQLSNQPQHF,TGTGCCAGTAGTCAGGGACAGCTGAGCAATCAGCCCCAGCATTTT
TRBV11-2,medium-sized,-,TRBJ2-3,CASSLLLNTQYF,TGTGCCAGCAGCTTATTACTCAATACGCAGTATTTT
TRBV6-5,few,-,TRBJ1-2,CASSFGINGYTF,TGTGCCAGCAGTTTCGGCATCAATGGCTACACCTTC
TRBV2,many,TRBD1,TRBJ2-7,CASTFLTGGTYEQYF,TGTGCCAGCACCTTTTTGACAGGGGGGACCTACGAGCAGTACTTC
TRBV28,few,TRBD2,TRBJ2-7,CASSSGGVYEQYF,TGTGCCAGCAGCTCCGGGGGGGTGTACGAGCAGTACTTC
TRBV6-5,large,-,TRBJ2-1,CASSYAGRQFF,TGTGCCAGCAGTTACGCCGGGAGACAGTTCTTC
TRBV4-2,medium-sized,TRBD2,TRBJ2-1,CASSQDPWGGGQSSYNEQFF,TGTGCCAGCAGCCAAGACCCCTGGGGCGGGGGGCAGAGCTCCTACAATGAGCAGTTCTTC
TRBV6-1,many,-,TRBJ1-5,CASRKDSGGGNQPQHF,TGTGCCAGCAGGAAAGACAGCGGTGGGGGAAATCAGCCCCAGCATTTT
TRBV1,few,-,TRBJ2-4,CTSSHPRCERGSKNIQYF,TGCACCAGCAGCCATCCCCGGTGCGAGAGGGGATCCAAAAACATTCAGTACTTC
TRBV28,medium-sized,TRBD1,TRBJ1-4,CASSFGGTGVKKLFF,TGTGCCAGCAGTTTTGGCGGGACAGGGGTAAAAAAACTGTTTTTT